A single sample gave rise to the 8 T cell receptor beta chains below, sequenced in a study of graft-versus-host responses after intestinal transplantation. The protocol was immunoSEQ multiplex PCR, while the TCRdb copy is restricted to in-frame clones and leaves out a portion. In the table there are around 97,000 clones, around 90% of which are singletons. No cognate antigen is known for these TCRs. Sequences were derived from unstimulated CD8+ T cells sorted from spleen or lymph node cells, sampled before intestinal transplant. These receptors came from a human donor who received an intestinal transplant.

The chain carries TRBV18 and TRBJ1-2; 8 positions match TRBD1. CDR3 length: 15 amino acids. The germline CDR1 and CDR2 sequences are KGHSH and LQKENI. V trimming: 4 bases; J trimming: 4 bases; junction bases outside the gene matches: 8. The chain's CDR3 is CASSLQGAGGYGYTF. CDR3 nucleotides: TGTGCCAGCTCACTGCAGGGGGCAGGCGGCTATGGCTACACCTTC.

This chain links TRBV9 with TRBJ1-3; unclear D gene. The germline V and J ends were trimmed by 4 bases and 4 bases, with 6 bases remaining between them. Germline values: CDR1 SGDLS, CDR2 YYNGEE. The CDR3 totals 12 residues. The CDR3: CASSPEGNTIYF. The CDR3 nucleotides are TGTGCCAGCAGCCCGGAGGGAAACACCATATATTTT.

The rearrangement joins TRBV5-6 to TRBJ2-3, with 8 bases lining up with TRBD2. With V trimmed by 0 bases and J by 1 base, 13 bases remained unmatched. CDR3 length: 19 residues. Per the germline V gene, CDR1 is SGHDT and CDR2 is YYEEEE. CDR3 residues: CASSLGSGSSATGTDTQYF. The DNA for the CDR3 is TGTGCCAGCAGCTTGGGAAGCGGGAGCTCTGCTACTGGCACAGATACGCAGTATTTT.

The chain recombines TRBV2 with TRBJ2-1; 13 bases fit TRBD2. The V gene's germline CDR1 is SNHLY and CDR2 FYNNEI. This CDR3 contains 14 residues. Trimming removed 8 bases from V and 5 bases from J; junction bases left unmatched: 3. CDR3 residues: CASGGLAGNNEQFF. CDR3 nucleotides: TGTGCCAGCGGGGGACTAGCGGGAAACAATGAGCAGTTCTTC.

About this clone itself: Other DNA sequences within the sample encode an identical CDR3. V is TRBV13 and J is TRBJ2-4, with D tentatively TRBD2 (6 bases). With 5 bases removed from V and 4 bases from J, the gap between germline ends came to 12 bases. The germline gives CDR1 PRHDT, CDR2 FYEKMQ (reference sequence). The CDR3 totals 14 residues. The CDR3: CASSGGIAKNIQYF. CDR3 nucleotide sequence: TGTGCCAGCAGCGGGGGGATAGCTAAAAACATTCAGTACTTC.

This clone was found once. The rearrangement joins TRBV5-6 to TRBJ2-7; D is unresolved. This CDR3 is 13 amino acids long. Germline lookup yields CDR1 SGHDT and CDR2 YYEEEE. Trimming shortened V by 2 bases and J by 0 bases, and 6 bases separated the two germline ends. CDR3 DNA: TGTGCCAGCAGCTTAAGGAGCTCCTACGAGCAGTACTTC. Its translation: CASSLRSSYEQYF. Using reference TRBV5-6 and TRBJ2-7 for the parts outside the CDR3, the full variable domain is DAGVTQSPTHLIKTRGQQVTLRCSPKSGHDTVSWYQQALGQGPQFIFQYYEEEERQRGNFPDRFSGHQFPNYSSELNVNALLLGDSALYLCASSLRSSYEQYFGPGTRLTVT.

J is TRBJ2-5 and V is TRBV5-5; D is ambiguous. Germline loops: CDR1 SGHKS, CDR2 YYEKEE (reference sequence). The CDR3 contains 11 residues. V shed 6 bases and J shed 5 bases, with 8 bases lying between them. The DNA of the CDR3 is TGTGCCAGCACGAACTGGGAGACCCAGTACTTC. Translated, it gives CASTNWETQYF.

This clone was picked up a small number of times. CDR3 in DNA: TGTGCCAGCAGCGACACGAGGGAGCAGTACTTC. Encoded protein: CASSDTREQYF. The chain uses TRBV21-1 and TRBJ2-7. TRBV21-1 has pseudogene status. CDR3 size: 11 residues.